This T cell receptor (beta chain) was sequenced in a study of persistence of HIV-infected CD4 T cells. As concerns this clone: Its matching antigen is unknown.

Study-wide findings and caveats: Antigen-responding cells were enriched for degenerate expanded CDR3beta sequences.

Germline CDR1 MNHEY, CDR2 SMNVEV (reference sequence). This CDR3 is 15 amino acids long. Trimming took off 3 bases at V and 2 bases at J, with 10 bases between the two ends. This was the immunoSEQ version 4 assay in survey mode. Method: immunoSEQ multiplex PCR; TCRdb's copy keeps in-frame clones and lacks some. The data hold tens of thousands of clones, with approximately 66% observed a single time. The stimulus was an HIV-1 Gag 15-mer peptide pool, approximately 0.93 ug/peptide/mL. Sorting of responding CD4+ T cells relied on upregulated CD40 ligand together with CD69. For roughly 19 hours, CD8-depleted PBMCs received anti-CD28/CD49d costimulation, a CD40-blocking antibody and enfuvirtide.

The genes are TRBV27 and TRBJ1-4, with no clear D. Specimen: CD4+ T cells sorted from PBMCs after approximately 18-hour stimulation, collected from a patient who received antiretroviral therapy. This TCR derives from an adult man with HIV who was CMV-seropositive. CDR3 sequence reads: CASSFRWSTNEKLFF. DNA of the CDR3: TGTGCCAGCAGTTTCCGCTGGTCTACTAATGAAAAACTGTTTTTT.